Presented here are 26 T cell receptor beta chains from one specimen sequenced in a study of shared T cell receptors in the human thymus. The table came from immunoSEQ multiplex PCR; TCRdb's copy has only in-frame clones and leaves some out. The table lists some 700,000 clones, 70% to 90% of them singletons, with 0.0085% to 0.012% in the top ten. The same specimen was also included in a second study, on human thymus T cells.

The sample was thymocytes. The receptors derive from a boy less than two years old with a congenital heart defect.

The chain combines TRBV7-9 with TRBJ2-7, with D tentatively TRBD1 (6 bases). Trimming pared 2 bases from V and 0 bases from J, leaving 11 bases between. This CDR3 contains 15 residues. Germline CDR1 SEHNR, CDR2 FQNEAQ (reference sequence). Written as DNA, the CDR3 is TGTGCCAGCAGCTTACCTCAGGGGAGCTCCTACGAGCAGTACTTC. Translating it yields CASSLPQGSSYEQYF.

The chain has TRBV6-4 and TRBJ1-5; tentative D call: TRBD1 (5 bases). The CDR3 is made up of 12 amino acids. Germline loops: CDR1 MRHNA, CDR2 SNTAGT. Between the trimmed V and J ends, which lost 3 bases and 15 bases, there was a span of 15 bases. The CDR3 here is CASSEEGPLRHF. The CDR3 region has the DNA TGTGCCAGCAGTGAGGAGGGGCCCCTCCGGCATTTT.

This sequence joins TRBV28 and TRBJ2-1; possible D gene TRBD2, 5 bases. Germline CDR1 reads MDHEN; CDR2 reads SYDVKM. The CDR3 is made up of 14 amino acids. V lost 3 bases, J lost 8 bases, and 14 bases lay in between. CDR3 sequence (DNA): TGTGCCAGCAGTTTGCGGACTCCGCGGGATGAGCAGTTCTTC. Its translation is CASSLRTPRDEQFF.

The J gene is TRBJ1-1, the V gene TRBV6-5, with a possible D match to TRBD1 (5 bases). Deletions cut 0 bases from V and 3 bases from J, with 8 bases between. Germline loops: CDR1 MNHEY, CDR2 SVGAGI. This CDR3 spans 14 amino acids. CDR3 nucleotide sequence: TGTGCCAGCAGTTACTCGACGGGGGACACTGAAGCTTTCTTT. Encoded protein: CASSYSTGDTEAFF.

Only a few counts were recorded for this clone. The chain joins TRBV7-8 to TRBJ1-4; 8 bases map to TRBD1. J was trimmed by 5 bases and V by 5 bases; bases with no gene match: 10. CDR1 and CDR2 (germline): SGHVS, FQNEAQ. The CDR3 has 16 residues. The chain's CDR3 is CASSVNTGGRNEKLFF. DNA for the CDR3: TGTGCCAGCAGCGTCAACACAGGGGGGCGGAATGAAAAACTGTTTTTT.

V is TRBV5-1 and J is TRBJ1-1; 7 bases fit TRBD1. The CDR3 totals 14 residues. J gave up 1 base and V 4 bases, and 4 bases lay outside the gene matches. Germline V gives CDR1 SGHRS, CDR2 YFSETQ. Written as DNA, the CDR3 is TGCGCCAGCAGCGAGACAGGGAGGAACACTGAAGCTTTCTTT. This gives the protein CASSETGRNTEAFF.

The chain recombines TRBV28 with TRBJ1-4; perhaps TRBD1 as D (5 bases). Trimming took off 6 bases at V and 5 bases at J, with 22 bases between the two ends. The germline CDR1 and CDR2 sequences are MDHEN and SYDVKM. This CDR3 has 17 amino acids. CDR3 protein: CASSHNGGGEQNEKLFF. CDR3 bases: TGTGCCAGCAGCCATAACGGTGGGGGGGAGCAGAATGAAAAACTGTTTTTT.

CDR3 DNA: TGTGCCAGCAGCCTGAGACAGGTGGGGATTCGGGAGACCCAGTACTTC. Its translation is CASSLRQVGIRETQYF. This chain links TRBV9 with TRBJ2-5; a weak D match, TRBD1 (6 bases). V dropped 4 bases and J dropped 5 bases, with 21 bases sitting between them. This CDR3 is 16 amino acids long. Germline V gene lookup returns CDR1 SGDLS and CDR2 YYNGEE.

The CDR3 region has the DNA TGTGCCAGCAGCGCATGGACTAGATCTCAAGAGACCCAGTACTTC. Amino acid sequence: CASSAWTRSQETQYF. The chain is built from TRBV6-1 and TRBJ2-5, with 7 bases aligning to TRBD2. The CDR3 has 15 amino acids. V lost 6 bases to trimming and J lost 2 bases; unmatched junction nucleotides: 9. Germline CDR1 and CDR2: MNHNS and SASEGT.

J is TRBJ2-1 and V is TRBV6-5; TRBD2 might be the D (6 bases). V was trimmed by 6 bases and J by 5 bases, leaving 14 bases between them. Germline CDR1 reads MNHEY; CDR2 reads SVGAGI. The CDR3 spans 14 residues. This CDR3 is CASSKTRTDNEQFF. The CDR3 DNA reads as TGTGCCAGCAGCAAGACTAGGACGGACAATGAGCAGTTCTTC.

The chain recombines TRBV11-2 with TRBJ2-5; 13 positions match TRBD2. This CDR3 contains 16 residues. Trimming removed 4 bases from V and 5 bases from J; junction bases left unmatched: 7. The germline CDR1 and CDR2 sequences are SGHAT and FQNNGV. CDR3 region: CASSSTSGRAGETQYF. The CDR3 bases are TGTGCCAGCAGCTCCACTAGCGGGAGGGCCGGGGAGACCCAGTACTTC.

With respect to this clone: Other DNA sequences of this sample code for an identical CDR3. The chain joins TRBV27 to TRBJ1-5; D gene ambiguous. This CDR3 has 14 amino acids. The ends were cut back, 5 bases at V and 0 bases at J, with 8 bases in the middle. Germline CDR1 and CDR2: MNHEY and SMNVEV (reference sequence). Written as DNA, the CDR3 is TGTGCCAGCAGTCCTCAGTATAGCAATCAGCCCCAGCATTTT. Its protein product is CASSPQYSNQPQHF.

The chain is built from TRBV4-3 and TRBJ2-7, with D perhaps matching TRBD1 (5 bases). CDR1 is LGHNA, CDR2 YSLEER, per germline. The CDR3 has 14 residues. The ends were cut back, 3 bases at V and 3 bases at J, with 12 bases in the middle. The CDR3 DNA sequence: TGCGCCAGCAGCCACCTGCAGCAGGGCTACGAGCAGTACTTC. Residues: CASSHLQQGYEQYF.

The chain is built from TRBV28 and TRBJ2-4; D is possibly TRBD1 (6 bases). CDR1 is MDHEN and CDR2 is SYDVKM in the germline V gene. Trimming left V 6 bases short and J 0 bases short, with 12 bases between. The CDR3 has 15 amino acids. In DNA, the CDR3 is TGTGCCAGCAGGATTGGACAGCAAGCCAAAAACATTCAGTACTTC. It encodes CASRIGQQAKNIQYF.

The rearrangement joins TRBV28 to TRBJ2-3; TRBD1 matches 11 bases. The length of the CDR3 is 20 residues. With V trimmed by 2 bases and J by 3 bases, 16 bases remained unmatched. Germline values: CDR1 MDHEN, CDR2 SYDVKM. The DNA of the CDR3 is TGTGCCAGCAGTTTAGGGCCGGGACAGGGGGACCCCCCCTTGACAGATACGCAGTATTTT. This sequence encodes CASSLGPGQGDPPLTDTQYF.

This chain uses TRBV10-3 with TRBJ2-3; 7 nucleotides align to TRBD2. Looked up from germline, CDR1 is ENHRY and CDR2 is SYGVKD. The CDR3 is 16 residues long. The ends lost 0 bases at V and 0 bases at J; junction bases unmatched: 3. CDR3: CAISESSGASTDTQYF. The CDR3 DNA reads as TGTGCCATCAGTGAGTCGAGCGGGGCCAGCACAGATACGCAGTATTTT.

J is TRBJ2-3 and V is TRBV2; weak D call: TRBD2 (6 bases). V lost 7 bases to trimming and J lost 0 bases, with 17 bases between them. CDR3 length: 16 amino acids. Germline V CDR1 and CDR2: SNHLY, FYNNEI. DNA for the CDR3: TGTGCCAGCATTACCCTTAGCGGCCCTAGCACAGATACGCAGTATTTT. It specifies CASITLSGPSTDTQYF.

This clone appeared once. The J gene is TRBJ2-1, the V gene TRBV9; 10 bases align to TRBD2. The germline V gene has CDR1 SGDLS and CDR2 YYNGEE. The J segment lost 2 bases and the V segment lost 4 bases, leaving 12 bases of the junction unmatched. This CDR3 comprises 18 residues. The CDR3 DNA is TGTGCCAGCAGCTCAGCACCTAGCGGGAGTCCCGCCTACAATGAGCAGTTCTTC. Amino acid sequence: CASSSAPSGSPAYNEQFF. Based on the CDR3 plus reference TRBV9 and TRBJ2-1, the full variable domain is DSGVTQTPKHLITATGQRVTLRCSPRSGDLSVYWYQQSLDQGLQFLIQYYNGEERAKGNILERFSAQQFPDLHSELNLSSLELGDSALYFCASSSAPSGSPAYNEQFFGPGTRLTVL.

CDR3 nucleotide sequence: TGCAGCGTTGATCTGGGACAGGACGACCGGGACGAGCAGTACTTC. This encodes CSVDLGQDDRDEQYF. The chain recombines TRBV29-1 with TRBJ2-7; TRBD1 matches at 8 bases. J lost 5 bases, V lost 3 bases, and 12 bases had no gene match. Germline V gene sequence: CDR1 SQVTM, CDR2 ANQGSEA. This CDR3 is built from 15 residues.

The rearrangement uses TRBV10-2 and TRBJ1-1, with D maybe TRBD1 (5 bases). Germline CDR1 reads WSHSY; CDR2 reads SAAADI. CDR3 length equals 14 residues. The V and J ends lost 9 bases and 0 bases respectively, with 14 bases between them. CDR3 DNA: TGCGCCAGTGGAGGGGCGCACCTGAACACTGAAGCTTTCTTT. It codes for CASGGAHLNTEAFF.

The genes are TRBV6-5 and TRBJ2-5; the D gene is possibly TRBD2 (5 bases). The CDR3 loop spans 13 amino acids. Germline loops: CDR1 MNHEY, CDR2 SVGAGI. The V end was cut by 6 bases, the J end by 6 bases, with 14 bases between. The chain's CDR3 is CASSPGVGKTQYF. The CDR3 nucleotides are TGTGCCAGCAGCCCCGGGGTGGGGAAGACCCAGTACTTC.

This clone was recorded once. The rearrangement uses TRBV7-9 and TRBJ2-3, with D possibly matching TRBD2 (7 bases). Germline V gene data show CDR1 as SEHNR and CDR2 as FQNEAQ (reference sequence). V lost 1 base to trimming and J lost 5 bases, with 16 bases between them. The CDR3 length is 16 residues. The CDR3 DNA follows: TGTGCCAGCAGCTTAGGTCGGGAAAGGGGGGGAGATACGCAGTATTTT. This sequence encodes CASSLGRERGGDTQYF.

The chain links TRBV25-1 to TRBJ2-7, with 7 bases identical to TRBD2. The germline V gene has CDR1 MGHDK and CDR2 SYGVNS. The CDR3 covers 15 residues. Trimming at V came to 1 base and at J to 3 bases, leaving 6 bases not matched to a gene. In nucleotides, the CDR3 is TGTGCCAGCAGTGAATCTGCGGGAGCCTTCTACGAGCAGTACTTC. Its protein product is CASSESAGAFYEQYF.

This clone has a handful of counts. The chain links TRBV7-8 to TRBJ2-7, with 8 bases fitting TRBD1. J was trimmed by 5 bases and V by 5 bases; bases with no gene match: 20. The CDR3 length is 18 residues. Looked up from germline, CDR1 is SGHVS and CDR2 is FQNEAQ. Here the CDR3 reads CASSPIFQPGTGCDEQYF. CDR3 in DNA: TGTGCCAGCAGCCCCATCTTCCAACCTGGGACAGGTTGTGACGAGCAGTACTTC.

The rearrangement links TRBV7-9 to TRBJ2-1; maybe TRBD2 (6 bases). The CDR3 runs 19 residues. The germline CDR1 and CDR2 sequences are SEHNR and FQNEAQ (reference sequence). The V and J ends lost 1 base and 7 bases respectively, with 26 bases between them. This chain's CDR3 is CASSLGLNLTSLVSNEQFF. The CDR3 DNA sequence: TGTGCCAGCAGCTTAGGCCTTAATTTGACTAGTCTGGTATCGAATGAGCAGTTCTTC.

The rearrangement uses TRBV4-2 and TRBJ2-7, with TRBD2 identical over 8 bases. The CDR3 contains 16 residues. V shed 4 bases and J 0 bases; nucleotides not matched to a gene: 8. Germline CDR1 and CDR2: LGHNA and YNFKEQ. In DNA form, the CDR3 reads TGTGCCAGCAGCCGGTGTAGAAGCGGGAGCTCCTACGAGCAGTACTTC. This sequence encodes CASSRCRSGSSYEQYF.